This TCR beta chain originates from a study of identical twins' blood T cells (dated by TCRdb to 2013 to 2014). Background on the whole study: The approximately twelve libraries, six for the alpha chain and six for the beta chain, yielded 45 million to 55 million Illumina reads in total. The study compared TCR alpha and beta chain repertoires of three pairs of monozygous twins using next-generation sequencing to assess genetic influence on repertoire formation. What the authors observed across the whole study: The proposed role of the TCRalpha J segment in MHC recognition during thymic selection was stated to require validation by independent studies. Among the most abundant TCRbeta clonotypes, each donor shared more CDR3 sequences with her twin than with unrelated donors. Because the twins were reared together, environmental influences could not be ruled out as the explanation for twin similarity. Twin pairs were reported to be markedly more alike in V gene usage than unrelated donors were, even when looking at non-selected out-of-frame TCRbeta clonotypes. How many CDR3 clonotypes two donors shared depended mainly on the product of their cloneset sizes, and the twins did not clearly stray from this trend.

Receptor amplification or capture employed 5' RACE. Sequencing used an Illumina Genome Analyzer IIx. The RNA-based TCR cDNA libraries were made using a previously described protocol that was modified in several ways. To prevent cross-contamination, sample-specific barcodes were added to both ends of each TCR cDNA library during cDNA synthesis and amplification. In the paper's pipeline: Each library contained about 2.2 to 4 million CDR3-containing reads, and somewhere between about 100,000 and nearly 500,000 clonotypes were identified for each individual. Reads with improper barcode index combinations were discarded, after which clonesets were built for each library with the MiTCR software. During the assembly of CDR3 clonotypes by MiTCR, low-quality reads were filtered or rescued and PCR and sequencing errors were corrected. Artificial out-of-frame clonotypes were mapped to in-frame sequences, with one indel allowed in the CDR3, and then removed. To measure how similar V and J gene usage was between donors, Jensen-Shannon divergence was divided by mean entropy. TCRdb cleaned the public reads at Q25 with fastp, built clones with MiXCR and kept in-frame beta chains. One record per CDR3 amino acid sequence lists the most common genes and DNA. The V and J calls come from TCRdb's annotation, not from the publication. In this sample the table shows 350,000 to 400,000 distinct CDR3 sequences, about 28% of which occur a single time. The ten largest clonotypes hold approximately 6.6% of the sample.

Six healthy women forming three monozygous twin pairs were used as donors. All three twin pairs had been reared together and were thought likely to have met the same infectious agents and vaccines. TCR cDNA libraries were prepared from RNA that was isolated from peripheral blood mononuclear cells. Note on this clonotype: Its recognized antigen is unknown. Within one base of it there is no much larger clone, and no base qualities were kept.

Reading the germline V gene gives CDR1 SQVTM and CDR2 ANQGSEA. The CDR3 holds 10 amino acids from the cysteine to the phenylalanine. Only the CDR3 part of the read is kept: 30 bases, read in frame from the first base. What was sequenced was PBMCs. The TCR comes from a woman aged 18-49 years in good health. Rearrangement joined TRBV29-1 to TRBJ1-2; there is no confident call for the D gene. CDR3 region: CIVAESGYTF. The sequenced DNA: TGCATCGTGGCTGAGAGTGGCTACACCTTC. The full variable domain, with segments outside the CDR3 supplied by the reference TRBV29-1 and TRBJ1-2 proteins, appears as SAVISQKPSRDICQRGTSLTIQCQVDSQVTMMFWYRQQPGQSLTLIATANQGSEATYESGFVIDKFPISRPNLTFSTLTVSNMSPEDSSIYLCIVAESGYTFGSGTRLTVV.